This T cell receptor (beta chain) was sequenced during a study of OX40 agonist ivuxolimab in advanced cancers. Across the whole study: At 0.01 to 10 mg/kg, ivuxolimab was administered intravenously to patients every 2 weeks. Antecedent anti-PD-1, anti-PD-L1 or anti-CTLA-4 therapy was permissible, with around 41% having received some.

Study outcomes and limitations: Low normalized T-cell clonal expansion was also seen in some nonresponders.

Sequencing used immunoSEQ multiplex PCR; TCRdb keeps in-frame clones, though not all of them. The table shows some 73,000 clones, with just over 85% occurring only once. Blood specimens came from baseline, cycle 4 day 1, and cycle 7 day 1. Points on this clone: Its antigen is currently unknown.

V was pared by 4 bases and J by 0 bases, with 2 bases of the junction left unmatched. This CDR3 is 14 amino acids long. Per germline, CDR1 SGHRS and CDR2 YFSETQ. The chain carries TRBV5-1 and TRBJ1-1; 8 bases are shared with TRBD1. The sequence was collected from an adult with an advanced solid tumor such as melanoma, head and neck, liver or kidney cancer. The sample consisted of CD4+ or CD8+ T cells sorted from blood, taken in a trial of the OX40 agonist ivuxolimab. In nucleotides, the CDR3 is TGCGCCAGCAGCCCGACAGGGGTGAACACTGAAGCTTTCTTT. Protein: CASSPTGVNTEAFF. Supplemented by reference TRBV5-1 and TRBJ1-1, the full variable domain reads KAGVTQTPRYLIKTRGQQVTLSCSPISGHRSVSWYQQTPGQGLQFLFEYFSETQRNKGNFPGRFSGRQFSNSRSEMNVSTLELGDSALYLCASSPTGVNTEAFFGQGTRLTVV.